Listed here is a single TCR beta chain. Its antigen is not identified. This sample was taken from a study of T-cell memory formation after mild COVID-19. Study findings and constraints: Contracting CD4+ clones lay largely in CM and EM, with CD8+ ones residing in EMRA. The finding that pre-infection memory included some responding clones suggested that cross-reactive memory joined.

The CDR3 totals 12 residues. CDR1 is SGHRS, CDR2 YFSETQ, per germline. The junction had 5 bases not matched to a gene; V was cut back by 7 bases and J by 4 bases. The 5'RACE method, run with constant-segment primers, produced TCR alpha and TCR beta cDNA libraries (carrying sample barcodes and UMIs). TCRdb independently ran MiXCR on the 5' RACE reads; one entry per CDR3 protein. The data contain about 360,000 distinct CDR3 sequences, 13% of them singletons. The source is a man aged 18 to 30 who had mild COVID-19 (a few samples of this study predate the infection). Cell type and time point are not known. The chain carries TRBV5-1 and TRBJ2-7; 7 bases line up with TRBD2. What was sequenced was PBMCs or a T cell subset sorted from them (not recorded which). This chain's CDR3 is CASSVGGYEQYF. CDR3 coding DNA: TGCGCCAGCTCCGTGGGGGGGTACGAGCAGTACTTC. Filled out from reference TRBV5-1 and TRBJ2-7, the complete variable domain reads KAGVTQTPRYLIKTRGQQVTLSCSPISGHRSVSWYQQTPGQGLQFLFEYFSETQRNKGNFPGRFSGRQFSNSRSEMNVSTLELGDSALYLCASSVGGYEQYFGPGTRLTVT.